The 28 T cell receptor beta chains below come from one sample, sequenced in a study of blood T cell repertoires in COVID-19 (dated by TCRdb to 2018 to 2021). Library preparation was by the immunoSEQ multiplex PCR assay. TCRdb retrieved this table from immuneACCESS and kept in-frame rearrangements only. Not all clones are present; in checked studies, unresolved V genes account for under half, and no reason is known for the remainder. The sample table lists hundreds of thousands of clones, about nine tenths of them with a count of one. The ten most abundant clones make up more than 1.5% of the sample. Sequencing was performed on PBMCs or T cells enriched from blood (not recorded which). Source of these receptors: a man between 35 and 55 years old who had recovered from COVID-19.

On this clone: Other DNA sequences of this sample code for an identical CDR3. The chain has TRBV12-3 or TRBV12-4 and TRBJ2-2, with unresolved D. This CDR3 contains 12 residues. V shed 5 bases and J shed 6 bases, with 7 bases lying between them. CDR3 amino acids: CASSRGPGELFF. The CDR3 coding sequence is TGTGCCAGCAGTCGCGGTCCCGGGGAGCTGTTTTTT.

The chain is built from TRBV10-3 and TRBJ1-1; TRBD1 matches at 9 bases. Trimming removed 11 bases from V and 6 bases from J; junction bases left unmatched: 16. CDR3 size: 15 residues. From germline, CDR1 is ENHRY and CDR2 SYGVKD. The CDR3 DNA reads TGTGCCGCCAGGGGGGGTGTCCGGACAGGGGCTGAAGCTTTCTTT. Its protein product is CAARGGVRTGAEAFF.

J is TRBJ2-7 and V is TRBV29-1, with 7 positions matching TRBD2. This CDR3 has 15 residues. V lost 0 bases, J lost 6 bases, and 11 bases stayed unmatched. Germline CDR1 and CDR2: SQVTM and ANQGSEA. DNA of the CDR3: TGCAGCGTTGAAGATGCCCTAGGACTAGTGGCCGAGCAGTACTTC. This sequence encodes CSVEDALGLVAEQYF.

A few counts support this clone. This chain links TRBV7-2 with TRBJ2-6; the match to TRBD1 covers 7 bases. This CDR3 spans 17 amino acids. Germline V gene sequence: CDR1 SGHTA, CDR2 FQGNSA. V lost 3 bases to trimming and J lost 2 bases; unmatched junction nucleotides: 7. The CDR3 region has the DNA TGTGCCAGCAGCTTCGACAGGGTCGGCACTGGGGCCAACGTCCTGACTTTC. Translation: CASSFDRVGTGANVLTF.

This clone came up once. The genes are TRBV7-2 and TRBJ2-2; D unresolved. The germline gives CDR1 SGHTA, CDR2 FQGNSA. Trimming shortened V by 1 base and J by 0 bases, and 9 bases separated the two germline ends. The CDR3 totals 16 residues. The CDR3 bases are TGTGCCAGCAGCTTAGTTGCGGAGCCGAACACCGGGGAGCTGTTTTTT. Its protein is CASSLVAEPNTGELFF.

The V call is TRBV3-1 (or the pseudogene TRBV3-2), the J call TRBJ1-2, with D perhaps matching TRBD1 (6 bases). V dropped 4 bases and J dropped 10 bases, with 16 bases sitting between them. Germline CDR1 is LGHDT and CDR2 is YNNKEL (reference sequence). There are 13 residues in the CDR3. The CDR3, as DNA: TGTGCCAGCAGCCTACAGGGAAGATGGGACTACACCTTC. Its translation: CASSLQGRWDYTF.

V is TRBV19 and J is TRBJ1-6; 9 nucleotides match TRBD1. Trimming removed 5 bases from V and 8 bases from J; junction bases left unmatched: 7. The germline gives CDR1 LNHDA, CDR2 SQIVND (reference sequence). The CDR3 is made up of 15 amino acids. The CDR3 spells CASSASTGGYSPLHF. The DNA of the CDR3 is TGTGCCAGTAGTGCCTCGACAGGGGGGTATTCACCCCTCCACTTT.

J is TRBJ1-1 and V is TRBV7-2; TRBD1 might be the D (6 bases). Deletions cut 4 bases from V and 3 bases from J, with 12 bases between. Germline values: CDR1 SGHTA, CDR2 FQGNSA. The CDR3 consists of 14 residues. The CDR3 loop is CASSSRQADTEAFF. The CDR3 DNA sequence: TGTGCCAGCAGCTCCCGACAGGCGGACACTGAAGCTTTCTTT. The full variable domain, completed using reference TRBV7-2 and TRBJ1-1, is GAGVSQSPSNKVTEKGKDVELRCDPISGHTALYWYRQSLGQGLEFLIYFQGNSAPDKSGLPSDRFSAERTGGSVSTLTIQRTQQEDSAVYLCASSSRQADTEAFFGQGTRLTVV.

This clone was counted between two and nine times. The V call is TRBV12-3 or TRBV12-4, the J call TRBJ1-1; D is uncertain. The CDR3 totals 11 residues. V lost 3 bases and J 7 bases, leaving 6 bases between the germline ends. The CDR3 sequence is CASSFSDEAFF. For the CDR3, the DNA is TGTGCCAGCAGTTTCTCAGATGAAGCTTTCTTT.

The rearrangement joins TRBV7-8 to TRBJ2-2; TRBD1 matches at 7 bases. Germline assignment: CDR1 SGHVS and CDR2 FQNEAQ. The CDR3 is 16 residues long. V lost 2 bases and J lost 5; bases outside the gene matches: 8. The DNA of the CDR3 is TGTGCCAGCAGCTTAATCTCCGGGACAGTTACCGGGGAGCTGTTTTTT. This translates into CASSLISGTVTGELFF.

The genes are TRBV28 and TRBJ2-7, with 7 bases that match TRBD2. Germline loops: CDR1 MDHEN, CDR2 SYDVKM. V dropped 3 bases and J dropped 3; count of bases not matched to a gene: 8. The length of the CDR3 is 15 residues. DNA of the CDR3: TGTGCCAGCAGTTTGGGAGGGCAGTTCCGCTACGAGCAGTACTTC. It specifies CASSLGGQFRYEQYF.

This clone was observed once. The chain combines TRBV7-8 with TRBJ2-3, with 11 bases matching TRBD2. Germline V gives CDR1 SGHVS, CDR2 FQNEAQ. Trimming removed 6 bases from V and 2 bases from J; junction bases left unmatched: 7. The CDR3 sequence is 16 residues long. The CDR3 nucleotides read TGTGCCAGCAGTTATCTAGCGGGGGGCAACACAGATACGCAGTATTTT. Translated, it gives CASSYLAGGNTDTQYF.

This clone showed up just a few times. The chain carries TRBV12-3 or TRBV12-4 and TRBJ1-1; TRBD1 is a possible D gene (5 bases). V dropped 6 bases and J dropped 3 bases, with 11 bases sitting between them. The CDR3 is 13 residues long. The CDR3 reads CASRIGTYTEAFF. The CDR3 coding sequence is TGTGCCAGCAGGATAGGGACTTACACTGAAGCTTTCTTT.

The chain employs TRBV30 and TRBJ2-6; TRBD2 matches 13 bases. V shed 3 bases and J 0 bases; nucleotides not matched to a gene: 5. From germline, CDR1 is GTSNPN and CDR2 SVGIG (reference sequence). The CDR3 runs 18 residues. CDR3 sequence (DNA): TGTGCCTGGAGGTCACTAGCGGGGGGGCTCTCTGGGGCCAACGTCCTGACTTTC. It encodes CAWRSLAGGLSGANVLTF.

The rearrangement links TRBV3-1 (or the pseudogene TRBV3-2) to TRBJ1-1; D ambiguous. This CDR3 is 14 amino acids long. The germline CDR1 and CDR2 sequences are LGHDT and YNNKEL (reference sequence). Trimming left V 5 bases short and J 0 bases short, with 10 bases between. CDR3 coding DNA: TGTGCCAGCAGCGCGAGGCCAATGAACACTGAAGCTTTCTTT. It specifies CASSARPMNTEAFF.

This clone was picked up many times. This rearrangement joins TRBV5-8 to TRBJ1-2, with 9 bases that match TRBD1. The germline gives CDR1 SGHTS, CDR2 YDEGEE. The CDR3 contains 13 residues. V lost 5 bases, J lost 6 bases, and 5 bases stayed unmatched. The CDR3 DNA sequence: TGTGCCAGCAGAACCACAGGGGGCCATGGCTACACCTTC. Translating it yields CASRTTGGHGYTF.

The chain combines TRBV19 with TRBJ1-2, with 7 nucleotides matching TRBD1. V dropped 5 bases and J dropped 4; count of bases not matched to a gene: 10. From germline, CDR1 is LNHDA and CDR2 SQIVND (reference sequence). The CDR3 covers 15 residues. CDR3 residues: CASSSSGQMGYGYTF. For the CDR3, the DNA is TGTGCCAGTAGTTCATCGGGACAGATGGGCTATGGCTACACCTTC.

J is TRBJ1-2 and V is TRBV28, with TRBD1 matching over 8 bases. Germline values: CDR1 MDHEN, CDR2 SYDVKM. CDR3 length: 14 amino acids. The CDR3 nucleotides read TGTGCATTAGGGGCAGGGGGCAGACGATCGGACTACACCTTC. Encoded protein: CALGAGGRRSDYTF.

The V gene is TRBV11-2, the J gene TRBJ1-1; D possibly corresponds to TRBD1 (5 bases). This CDR3 region has 15 residues. Per germline, CDR1 SGHAT and CDR2 FQNNGV. Trimming took off 0 bases at V and 6 bases at J, with 14 bases between the two ends. In DNA form, the CDR3 reads TGTGCCAGCAGCTTAGATCCCCACGGGGGGTCTGAAGCTTTCTTT. Translated: CASSLDPHGGSEAFF.

The rearrangement links TRBV4-3 to TRBJ1-2, with D possibly TRBD1 on 6 matching bases. CDR3 size: 16 residues. CDR1 is LGHNA, CDR2 YSLEER, per germline. Deletions cut 1 base from V and 4 bases from J, with 16 bases between. CDR3 protein: CASSQGHRVYGYGYTF. CDR3 nucleotide sequence: TGCGCCAGCAGCCAAGGGCACAGGGTCTATGGCTATGGCTACACCTTC.

CDR3 residues: CATGERSSGANVLTF. CDR3 bases: TGTGCCACAGGGGAAAGGAGCTCTGGGGCCAACGTCCTGACTTTC. This chain connects TRBV24-1 to TRBJ2-6, with D possibly being TRBD1 (5 bases). Germline V gene data show CDR1 as KGHDR and CDR2 as SFDVKD. The V and J ends lost 10 bases and 0 bases respectively, with 12 bases between them. The CDR3 totals 15 residues.

The J gene is TRBJ1-2, the V gene TRBV5-1, with 7 bases matching TRBD1. V lost 3 bases to trimming and J lost 3 bases; unmatched junction nucleotides: 5. The CDR3 has 14 residues. Germline CDR1 and CDR2: SGHRS and YFSETQ. CDR3 region: CASSYGTGDYGYTF. The CDR3 nucleotides are TGCGCCAGCAGCTATGGAACAGGGGACTATGGCTACACCTTC.

This clone was observed a few times. V gene TRBV19 combines with J gene TRBJ1-3; TRBD1 matches 10 bases. This CDR3 contains 14 residues. Germline CDR1 is LNHDA and CDR2 is SQIVND (reference sequence). J was trimmed by 6 bases and V by 5 bases; bases with no gene match: 4. The CDR3 nucleotides are TGTGCCAGTAGTTCCGGACAGGGGGAAAACACCATATATTTT. This sequence encodes CASSSGQGENTIYF.

The rearrangement links TRBV6-5 to TRBJ2-7; weak D call: TRBD2 (5 bases). Between the trimmed V and J ends, which lost 7 bases and 5 bases, there was a span of 18 bases. The germline gives CDR1 MNHEY, CDR2 SVGAGI. This CDR3 is 14 amino acids long. Here the CDR3 DNA reads TGTGCCAGCAACACCAACCCTAGCAGCCACGAGCAGTACTTC. This encodes CASNTNPSSHEQYF.

This clone was seen a handful of times. The same CDR3 arises from other DNA sequences in this sample as well. The gene calls are TRBV12-3 or TRBV12-4 and TRBJ1-1; D call uncertain. The CDR3 sequence is 11 residues long. V was clipped by 3 bases and J by 4 bases, with 3 bases between them. The CDR3 loop reads CASSLSTEAFF. The CDR3 nucleotides read TGTGCCAGCAGTTTGAGCACTGAAGCTTTCTTT.

CDR3: CASSLVVLGIPTDTQYF. The CDR3 coding sequence is TGTGCCAGCAGCTTAGTAGTTCTAGGAATTCCCACAGATACGCAGTATTTT. This chain links TRBV11-2 with TRBJ2-3; D call uncertain. The V gene's germline CDR1 is SGHAT and CDR2 FQNNGV. With 1 base removed from V and 2 bases from J, the gap between germline ends came to 16 bases. CDR3 size: 17 residues.

The V and J genes are TRBV19 and TRBJ1-5; D is ambiguous. V lost 6 bases and J lost 9, with 21 bases in between. Germline V lookup: CDR1 LNHDA, CDR2 SQIVND (reference sequence). The CDR3 loop spans 15 amino acids. Written as DNA, the CDR3 is TGTGCCAGTAGGACTCGACTTTACCCGGAGGGGCCCCAGCATTTT. This sequence encodes CASRTRLYPEGPQHF.

The genes are TRBV7-2 and TRBJ2-3; perhaps TRBD1 as D (6 bases). The CDR3 runs 17 residues. CDR1 is SGHTA, CDR2 FQGNSA, per germline. Trimming took off 3 bases at V and 3 bases at J, with 19 bases between the two ends. CDR3 amino acids: CASSFWVWQGLTDTQYF. The CDR3 region has the DNA TGTGCCAGCAGCTTTTGGGTCTGGCAGGGGTTAACAGATACGCAGTATTTT.